This T cell receptor (beta chain) derives from a study of shared clonotypes between healthy human individuals. Naive CD8 cells were CD45RO-negative, positively selected for CCR7, excluding terminally differentiated effector memory CD45RA+ cells. Between the trimmed V and J ends, which lost 4 bases and 5 bases, there was a span of 15 bases. Germline CDR1 and CDR2: MNHEY and SVGAGI. The CDR3 runs 15 residues. This table comes from immunoSEQ multiplex PCR, and its TCRdb copy is limited to in-frame clones, with some not included. The sample shows about 2 million clones, about 95% of them seen only once. V usage is TRBV6-5 and J usage is TRBJ2-1, with D possibly being TRBD2 (6 bases). The TCR comes from a man aged 18 to 30 in good health. Sequences were obtained from naive CD8+ T cells sorted from blood. The CDR3: CASSFREPNHNEQFF. CDR3 nucleotide sequence: TGTGCCAGCAGTTTCCGGGAGCCAAACCACAATGAGCAGTTCTTC.